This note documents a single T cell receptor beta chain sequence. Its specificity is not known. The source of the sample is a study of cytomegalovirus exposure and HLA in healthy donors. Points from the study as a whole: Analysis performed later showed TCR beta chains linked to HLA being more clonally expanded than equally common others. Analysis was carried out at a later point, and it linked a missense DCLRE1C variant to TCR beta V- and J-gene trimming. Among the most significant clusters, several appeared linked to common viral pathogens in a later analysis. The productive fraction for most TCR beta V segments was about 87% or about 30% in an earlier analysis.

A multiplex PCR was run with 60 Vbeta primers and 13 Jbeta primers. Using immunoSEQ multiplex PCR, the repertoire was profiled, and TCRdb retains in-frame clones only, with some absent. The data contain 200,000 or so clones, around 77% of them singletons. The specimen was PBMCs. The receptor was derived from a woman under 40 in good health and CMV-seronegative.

CDR3 nucleotides: TGTGCCATCAGTGTTGAACAGGGTGGAAATTCACCCCTCCACTTT. Translating gives CAISVEQGGNSPLHF. The chain joins TRBV10-3 to TRBJ1-6; D is perhaps TRBD1 (6 bases). Per the germline V gene, CDR1 is ENHRY and CDR2 is SYGVKD. The CDR3 covers 15 residues. V lost 4 bases and J 7 bases, leaving 14 bases between the germline ends.